One sample yielded the 25 T cell receptor beta chains listed below, sequenced in a study of T cell repertoires in cytomegalovirus infection. TCRdb reprocessed the reads via MiXCR and lists one record per CDR3 protein. The sample comprises roughly 250,000 distinct CDR3 sequences, roughly 20% of which are singletons, and about 20% rests with the top ten. Sequenced sample: CD8+ T cells from PBMCs. These receptors were taken from a human donor in good health (CMV status not recorded). Some clones in this sample may be carry-over from other donors' samples.

The chain employs TRBV7-6 and TRBJ2-7; D unclear. Germline assignment: CDR1 SGHVS and CDR2 FNYEAQ. This CDR3 comprises 13 residues. Trimming took 4 bases from V and 3 from J, leaving 10 bases between them. In DNA, the CDR3 is TGTGCCAGCAGCTCGGGCAGGCTCTACGAGCAGTACTTC. As protein: CASSSGRLYEQYF.

J is TRBJ1-1 and V is TRBV27, with TRBD1 matching 9 bases. The CDR3 consists of 16 residues. Looked up from germline, CDR1 is MNHEY and CDR2 is SMNVEV (reference sequence). J gave up 1 base and V 2 bases, and 5 bases lay outside the gene matches. The CDR3 sequence: CASSLEGQGWNTEAFF. For the CDR3, the DNA is TGTGCCAGCAGTTTAGAGGGACAGGGTTGGAACACTGAAGCTTTCTTT.

The CDR3 DNA is TGTGCCAGCAGCTTACCCCGATTGGGGCCCGAGATTACCCTCATGAACACTGAAGCTTTCTTT. Protein product: CASSLPRLGPEITLMNTEAFF. This rearrangement joins TRBV7-2 to TRBJ1-1, with a tentative D call TRBD1 (5 bases). The germline V and J ends were trimmed by 2 bases and 0 bases, with 28 bases remaining between them. Germline loops: CDR1 SGHTA, CDR2 FQGNSA. CDR3 length: 21 residues.

The chain joins TRBV4-1 to TRBJ2-1, with D hard to call. V was pared by 3 bases and J by 4 bases, with 10 bases between. The CDR3 is 14 amino acids. Germline CDR1 and CDR2: MGHRA and YSYEKL. The CDR3 nucleotides read TGCGCCAGCAGCCAGATAAGGCTTTACAATGAGCAGTTCTTC. This gives the protein CASSQIRLYNEQFF.

The table lists this clonotype with many counts. The chain uses TRBV7-9 and TRBJ2-3, with 8 positions matching TRBD2. The V gene's germline CDR1 is SEHNR and CDR2 FQNEAQ (reference sequence). The CDR3 covers 16 residues. Trimming removed 8 bases from V and 0 bases from J; junction bases left unmatched: 10. CDR3 residues: CASVTPSGRSTDTQYF. CDR3 coding DNA: TGTGCCAGCGTTACCCCTAGCGGGCGAAGCACAGATACGCAGTATTTT.

This clonotype was picked up many times. The chain is built from TRBV6-6 and TRBJ2-2, with D perhaps matching TRBD1 (5 bases). V lost 0 bases and J lost 1, with 15 bases in between. Germline-derived CDR1 and CDR2 are MNHNY and SVGAGI (reference sequence). The CDR3 extends over 18 amino acids. CDR3 residues: CASSYSWRAGLNTGELFF. Here the CDR3 DNA reads TGTGCCAGCAGTTACTCGTGGCGCGCAGGGCTGAACACCGGGGAGCTGTTTTTT.

The chain has TRBV6-6 and TRBJ2-3, with D possibly matching TRBD1 (5 bases). V was cut by 7 bases and J by 6 bases, with 11 bases left in between. This CDR3 region has 12 residues. The germline CDR1 and CDR2 sequences are MNHNY and SVGAGI (reference sequence). CDR3 loop: CASTNRRDTQYF. In nucleotides, the CDR3 is TGTGCCAGCACTAACAGGCGGGATACGCAGTATTTT.

The chain uses TRBV28 and TRBJ1-1; a weak D match, TRBD1 (5 bases). Deletions cut 1 base from V and 3 bases from J, with 12 bases between. Germline V CDR1 and CDR2: MDHEN, SYDVKM. There are 15 residues in the CDR3. The CDR3 coding sequence is TGTGCCAGCAGTTTATCGAGGGGCGGGTACACTGAAGCTTTCTTT. Translation gives CASSLSRGGYTEAFF.

The V call is TRBV12-3 or TRBV12-4, the J call TRBJ1-1; D perhaps matches TRBD1 (5 bases). V lost 6 bases to trimming and J lost 9 bases, with 11 bases between them. The CDR3 is 11 amino acids. The DNA for the CDR3 is TGTGCCAGCAGCCCGAACAGGAAAGCTTTCTTT. This sequence encodes CASSPNRKAFF.

At least ten counts were recorded for this clonotype. The CDR3 region has the DNA TGTGCCAGCAGACCTAGTCGCGGGACACCAATCCCGAACACTGAAGCTTTCTTT. Translated: CASRPSRGTPIPNTEAFF. This chain links TRBV7-8 with TRBJ1-1; D is possibly TRBD1 (6 bases). V lost 6 bases and J 1 base, leaving 24 bases between the germline ends. The germline gives CDR1 SGHVS, CDR2 FQNEAQ. The CDR3 has 18 amino acids.

In this sample, this clonotype turned up a few times. This chain uses TRBV2 with TRBJ2-7, with D possibly called TRBD1 or TRBD2 (5 bases each). Trimming removed 4 bases at V and 2 bases at J, with 6 bases between. The CDR3 is 12 amino acids. CDR1 and CDR2 from the germline V gene are SNHLY and FYNNEI. CDR3 DNA sequence: TGTGCCAGCAGTGGGGACCCCTACGAGCAGTACTTC. It specifies CASSGDPYEQYF.

There are a few counts of this clonotype. The CDR3 loop is CASSEIASYEQYF. Here the CDR3 DNA reads TGTGCCAGCTCAGAAATAGCCTCCTACGAGCAGTACTTC. The gene calls are TRBV18 and TRBJ2-7, with unresolved D. This CDR3 is built from 13 residues. The germline V and J ends were trimmed by 5 bases and 0 bases, with 8 bases remaining between them. Germline V CDR1 and CDR2: KGHSH, LQKENI.

This clonotype occurred a few times. The genes are TRBV14 and TRBJ2-1, with no clear D. Germline values: CDR1 SGHDN, CDR2 FVKESK. The CDR3 is 15 amino acids. V was trimmed by 0 bases and J by 2 bases, leaving 8 bases between them. CDR3 sequence reads: CASSQEAGPYNEQFF. For the CDR3, the DNA is TGTGCCAGCAGCCAAGAGGCTGGGCCCTACAATGAGCAGTTCTTC.

This clonotype has ten or more counts. The CDR3 DNA sequence: TGTGCCAGCAGCTTAAGCCCCCTGGGAGAGACCCAGTACTTC. This gives the protein CASSLSPLGETQYF. The chain employs TRBV11-3 and TRBJ2-5; D gene unclear. Germline CDR1 is SGHNT and CDR2 is YENEEA. This CDR3 spans 14 amino acids. V gave up 2 bases and J gave up 4 bases, with 11 bases separating them.

This clonotype came up a few times. CDR3 loop: CSVEGQGAFIEQFF. For the CDR3, the DNA is TGCAGCGTTGAGGGACAGGGGGCTTTTATTGAGCAGTTCTTC. V and J are TRBV29-1 and TRBJ2-1, with 12 bases lining up with TRBD1. The CDR3 has 14 amino acids. Unmatched junction bases numbered 6, after V lost 3 bases and J lost 9 bases. Per the germline V gene, CDR1 is SQVTM and CDR2 is ANQGSEA.

As to this clonotype: A much more abundant neighbour one base away suggests this may be a read error. CDR3 region: CASSEVPGYRNNEQFF. DNA for the CDR3: TGTGCCAGCAGCGAGGTCCCGGGATACCGCAACAATGAGCAGTTCTTC. The V and J genes are TRBV12-3 or TRBV12-4 and TRBJ2-1, with D perhaps TRBD2 (5 bases). The CDR3 runs 16 residues. V was cut by 6 bases and J by 5 bases, with 20 bases left in between.

This clonotype has at least ten counts. This sequence joins TRBV12-3 or TRBV12-4 and TRBJ1-1; no reliable D call. The CDR3 is 15 amino acids. Trimming cost V 6 bases and J 4 bases, with 18 bases left between them. The CDR3, as DNA: TGTGCCAGCAGCCCCGCGTCCGGATTGGGCACTGAAGCTTTCTTT. It encodes CASSPASGLGTEAFF.

This clonotype appeared a few times. The rearrangement uses TRBV7-9 and TRBJ2-6; D possibly matches TRBD1 or TRBD2 (5 bases each). The CDR3 has 20 residues. Germline CDR1 SEHNR, CDR2 FQNEAQ (reference sequence). V dropped 8 bases and J dropped 0 bases, with 26 bases sitting between them. CDR3 bases: TGTGCCAGCGAAGGGGTGAGGGCAGACAGACCGAGCTCTGGGGCCAACGTCCTGACTTTC. Residues: CASEGVRADRPSSGANVLTF.

This clonotype was seen only a few times. This sequence joins TRBV10-3 and TRBJ1-2; 9 positions agree with TRBD1. Germline V gives CDR1 ENHRY, CDR2 SYGVKD. V lost 6 bases and J lost 2; bases outside the gene matches: 7. The CDR3 sequence is 15 residues long. CDR3 in amino acids: CAISNGQGLNYGYTF. CDR3 nucleotides: TGTGCCATCAGCAACGGACAGGGGCTGAACTATGGCTACACCTTC.

The chain combines TRBV15 with TRBJ2-1; 8 positions agree with TRBD2. The CDR3 is 15 residues long. J was trimmed by 0 bases and V by 3 bases; bases with no gene match: 1. The germline gives CDR1 LNHNV, CDR2 YYDKDF (reference sequence). The CDR3 DNA reads as TGTGCCACCAGCAGGAGCGGGAGCTCCTACAATGAGCAGTTCTTC. Encoded protein: CATSRSGSSYNEQFF.

This sequence joins TRBV6-5 and TRBJ2-1; D is unresolved. This CDR3 has 13 amino acids. Germline lookup yields CDR1 MNHEY and CDR2 SVGAGI. The V end lost 0 bases, the J end lost 9 bases, and 9 bases lay between the germline ends. The CDR3 DNA sequence: TGTGCCAGCAGTTACTCAGGGTACGGTGAGCAGTTCTTC. It is translated as CASSYSGYGEQFF.

The V call is TRBV7-8, the J call TRBJ1-4; D remains unclear. The germline gives CDR1 SGHVS, CDR2 FQNEAQ. The length of the CDR3 is 17 residues. The V gene lost 5 bases and the J gene lost 0 bases, with 16 bases spanning the gap. The CDR3 loop reads CASSRRGRPTTNEKLFF. As DNA, the CDR3 is TGTGCCAGCAGCCGCCGTGGTAGACCCACAACTAATGAAAAACTGTTTTTT.

V usage is TRBV2 and J usage is TRBJ2-7; D may be TRBD1 or TRBD2 (7 bases each). Germline-derived CDR1 and CDR2 are SNHLY and FYNNEI. The CDR3 contains 15 residues. V lost 7 bases and J lost 5, with 21 bases in between. The CDR3 spells CASTDREGIGDEQYF. The CDR3 DNA reads as TGTGCCAGCACTGACAGGGAGGGTATTGGGGACGAGCAGTACTTC.

The chain combines TRBV2 with TRBJ1-2; 8 bases map to TRBD1. V shed 1 base and J 4 bases; nucleotides not matched to a gene: 5. The CDR3 loop spans 15 amino acids. The V gene's germline CDR1 is SNHLY and CDR2 FYNNEI. The CDR3 loop is CASSEEPTGVYGYTF. The CDR3, as DNA: TGTGCCAGCAGTGAAGAACCGACAGGGGTCTATGGCTACACCTTC. Combining the CDR3 with reference TRBV2 and TRBJ1-2 gives the whole variable domain EPEVTQTPSHQVTQMGQEVILRCVPISNHLYFYWYRQILGQKVEFLVSFYNNEISEKSEIFDDQFSVERPDGSNFTLKIRSTKLEDSAMYFCASSEEPTGVYGYTFGSGTRLTVV.

This clonotype occurred many times. The V and J genes are TRBV7-9 and TRBJ1-1; 9 bases are a match to TRBD1. The CDR3 loop spans 15 amino acids. Germline CDR1 reads SEHNR; CDR2 reads FQNEAQ (reference sequence). V was clipped by 5 bases and J by 3 bases; unmatched bases: 7. The CDR3 bases are TGTGCCAGCAGCCCTCGGACAGGGGCGGACACTGAAGCTTTCTTT. The encoded protein is CASSPRTGADTEAFF.